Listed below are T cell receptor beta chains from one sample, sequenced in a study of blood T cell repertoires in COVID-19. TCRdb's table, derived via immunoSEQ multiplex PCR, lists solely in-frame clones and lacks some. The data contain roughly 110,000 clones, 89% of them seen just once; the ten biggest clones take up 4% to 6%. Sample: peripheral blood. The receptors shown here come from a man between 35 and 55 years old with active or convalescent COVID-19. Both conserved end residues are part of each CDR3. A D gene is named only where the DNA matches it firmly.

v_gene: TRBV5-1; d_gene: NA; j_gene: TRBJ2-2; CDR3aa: CASSPTSYTGELFF; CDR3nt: TGCGCCAGCAGCCCAACTAGCTACACCGGGGAGCTGTTTTTT
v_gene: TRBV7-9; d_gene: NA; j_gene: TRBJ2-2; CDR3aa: CASSHGELFF; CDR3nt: TGTGCCAGCAGCCACGGGGAGCTGTTTTTT
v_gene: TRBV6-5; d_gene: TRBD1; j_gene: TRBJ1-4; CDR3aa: CASSYRTGYEKLFF; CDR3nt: TGTGCCAGCAGTTATAGGACAGGGTATGAAAAACTGTTTTTT
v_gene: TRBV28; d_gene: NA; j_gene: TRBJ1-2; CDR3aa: CASSFGNYGYTF; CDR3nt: TGTGCCAGCAGTTTCGGGAACTATGGCTACACCTTC
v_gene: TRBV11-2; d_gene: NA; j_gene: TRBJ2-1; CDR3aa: CASSSLRSGGLHNEQFF; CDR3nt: TGTGCCAGCAGCTCCCTCCGGAGCGGAGGGCTACACAATGAGCAGTTCTTC
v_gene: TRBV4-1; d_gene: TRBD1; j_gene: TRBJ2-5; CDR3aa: CASSGQGRETQYF; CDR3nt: TGCGCCAGCTCTGGACAGGGGAGGGAGACCCAGTACTTC
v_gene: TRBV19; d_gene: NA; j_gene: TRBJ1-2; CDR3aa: CASSLADARGGYTF; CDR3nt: TGTGCCAGTAGTTTGGCAGACGCGAGAGGGGGCTACACCTTC
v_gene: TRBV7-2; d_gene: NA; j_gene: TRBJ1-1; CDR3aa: CASTPRQGIQNTEAFF; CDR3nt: TGTGCCAGCACCCCGAGGCAGGGGATCCAGAACACTGAAGCTTTCTTT
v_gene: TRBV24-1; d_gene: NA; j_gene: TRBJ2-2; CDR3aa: CATSDRTKNTGELFF; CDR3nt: TGTGCCACCAGTGACAGGACAAAGAACACCGGGGAGCTGTTTTTT
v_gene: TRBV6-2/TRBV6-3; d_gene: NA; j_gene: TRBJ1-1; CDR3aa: CASSYSRHTHGTEAFF; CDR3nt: TGTGCCAGCAGTTACTCGAGGCACACTCATGGCACTGAAGCTTTCTTT
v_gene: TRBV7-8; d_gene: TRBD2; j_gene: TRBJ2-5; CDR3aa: CASSTSGGGAGGPRETQYF; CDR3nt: TGTGCCAGCAGCACCTCCGGGGGGGGAGCGGGAGGGCCAAGGGAGACCCAGTACTTC
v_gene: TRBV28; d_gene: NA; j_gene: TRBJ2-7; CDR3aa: CASSLGGKKGNEQYF; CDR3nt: TGTGCCAGCAGTTTAGGGGGGAAAAAGGGAAACGAGCAGTACTTC
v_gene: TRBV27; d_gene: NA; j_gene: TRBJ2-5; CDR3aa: CASSTRTAQETQYF; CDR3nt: TGTGCCAGCTCGACCCGGACAGCACAAGAGACCCAGTACTTC
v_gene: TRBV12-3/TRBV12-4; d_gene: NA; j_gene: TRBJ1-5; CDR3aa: CASSRGTDQPQHF; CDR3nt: TGTGCCAGCTCCCGGGGTACCGATCAGCCCCAGCATTTT
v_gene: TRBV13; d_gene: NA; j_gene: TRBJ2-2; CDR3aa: CASSLGLGGANTGELFF; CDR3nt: TGTGCCAGCAGCTTAGGCCTTGGCGGAGCGAACACCGGGGAGCTGTTTTTT
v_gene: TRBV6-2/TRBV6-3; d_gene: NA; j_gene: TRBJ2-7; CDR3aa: CASSWGPGGEQYF; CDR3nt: TGTGCCAGCAGTTGGGGGCCCGGGGGGGAGCAGTACTTC
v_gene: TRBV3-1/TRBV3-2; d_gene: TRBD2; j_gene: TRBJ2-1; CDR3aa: CASRGLADYNEQFF; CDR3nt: TGTGCCAGCCGCGGACTAGCGGATTACAATGAGCAGTTCTTC
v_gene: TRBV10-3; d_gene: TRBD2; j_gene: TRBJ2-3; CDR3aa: CAIRTSGVTDTQYF; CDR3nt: TGTGCCATCAGGACTAGCGGGGTCACAGATACGCAGTATTTT
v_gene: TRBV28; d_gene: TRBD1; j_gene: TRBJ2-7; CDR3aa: CASSETGSLSYEQYF; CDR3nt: TGTGCCAGCAGTGAGACAGGGTCCCTCTCCTACGAGCAGTACTTC
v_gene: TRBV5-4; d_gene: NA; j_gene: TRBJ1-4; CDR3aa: CASSSGQLPNEKLFF; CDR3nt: TGTGCCAGCAGCTCCGGACAGCTTCCTAATGAAAAACTGTTTTTT
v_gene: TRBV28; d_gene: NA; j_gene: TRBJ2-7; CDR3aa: CASSLTGTGSSYEQYF; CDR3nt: TGTGCCAGCAGTTTAACTGGCACGGGGAGCTCCTACGAGCAGTACTTC
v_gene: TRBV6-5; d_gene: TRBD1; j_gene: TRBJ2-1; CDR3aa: CAATGQTKGEQFF; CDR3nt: TGTGCCGCCACGGGACAGACCAAAGGTGAGCAGTTCTTC